The 32 T cell receptor beta chains below all came from one sample that was sequenced in a study of T-cell memory formation after mild COVID-19. TCRdb called the 5' RACE reads again in MiXCR, with one record for every CDR3 protein. The table shows 400,000 to 450,000 distinct CDR3 sequences, with approximately 19% occurring only once. Sequencing used PBMCs or a T cell subset sorted from them (not recorded which). The receptor source for this set is a man between 18 and 35 years old who had mild COVID-19 (a few samples of this study predate the infection). Cell type and time point are not known.

This chain uses TRBV10-3 with TRBJ2-7, with D tentatively TRBD1 or TRBD2 (5 bases each). The CDR3 covers 13 residues. The V gene lost 0 bases and the J gene lost 6 bases, with 9 bases spanning the gap. Germline assignment: CDR1 ENHRY and CDR2 SYGVKD. CDR3 in amino acids: CAISESGTSEQYV. DNA of the CDR3: TGTGCCATCAGTGAGTCAGGGACGAGCGAGCAGTACGTC.

The rearrangement links TRBV10-1 to TRBJ2-7, with D uncertain. In germline, CDR1 is WNHNN, CDR2 SYGVQD (reference sequence). The V end lost 6 bases, the J end lost 2 bases, and 11 bases lay between the germline ends. The CDR3 is made up of 13 amino acids. The CDR3 loop reads CASSSGRPYEQYF. CDR3 in DNA: TGCGCCAGCAGCTCGGGCCGACCCTACGAGCAGTACTTC.

V gene TRBV4-1 combines with J gene TRBJ2-7; no firm D call. The V end lost 3 bases, the J end lost 0 bases, and 9 bases lay between the germline ends. The CDR3 extends over 14 amino acids. The V gene's germline CDR1 is MGHRA and CDR2 YSYEKL. The CDR3 here is CASSQGRSSYEQYF. In DNA form, the CDR3 reads TGCGCCAGCAGCCAGGGCAGGAGCTCCTACGAGCAGTACTTC.

This clonotype was counted between two and nine times. The rearrangement uses TRBV2 and TRBJ2-3; TRBD2 agrees at 7 bases. With 5 bases clipped from V and 0 bases from J, the junction kept 14 bases outside the gene matches. The germline V gene encodes CDR1 SNHLY and CDR2 FYNNEI. CDR3 length: 18 amino acids. In nucleotides, the CDR3 is TGTGCCAGCAGTCTACGAAACCGAGGACTAGATAGCACAGATACGCAGTATTTT. Translated: CASSLRNRGLDSTDTQYF.

This clonotype came up a few times. The chain employs TRBV9 and TRBJ2-5; weak D call: TRBD1 (5 bases). Trimming took 0 bases from V and 5 from J, leaving 11 bases between them. CDR3 length: 14 amino acids. From germline, CDR1 is SGDLS and CDR2 YYNGEE. CDR3 nucleotide sequence: TGTGCCAGCAGCGTAGATAGGGGATACGAGACCCAGTACTTC. As protein: CASSVDRGYETQYF. Complete variable domain (other parts from reference TRBV9 and TRBJ2-5): DSGVTQTPKHLITATGQRVTLRCSPRSGDLSVYWYQQSLDQGLQFLIQYYNGEERAKGNILERFSAQQFPDLHSELNLSSLELGDSALYFCASSVDRGYETQYFGPGTRLLVL.

In this sample, this clonotype turned up a few times. V gene TRBV20-1 combines with J gene TRBJ2-7; 9 nucleotides match TRBD1. Germline CDR1 and CDR2: DFQATT and SNEGSKA (reference sequence). The CDR3 is made up of 14 amino acids. V shed 6 bases and J 3 bases; nucleotides not matched to a gene: 9. Here the CDR3 reads CSARDRESHYEQYF. The CDR3 bases are TGCAGTGCCAGGGACAGGGAGAGCCACTACGAGCAGTACTTC.

This clonotype occurred a few times. The chain couples TRBV29-1 to TRBJ2-5; TRBD2 agrees at 12 bases. Germline V gives CDR1 SQVTM, CDR2 ANQGSEA. V gave up 8 bases and J gave up 7 bases; unmatched junction bases: 14. There are 15 residues in the CDR3. CDR3 protein: CSLRLAGDLRVTQYF. As DNA, the CDR3 is TGCAGCCTAAGACTAGCGGGGGACCTCCGCGTGACCCAGTACTTC.

This clonotype has just a few counts. The chain combines TRBV3-2 with TRBJ1-5; TRBD1 is taken as the D call from the table, unchecked against the DNA. TRBV3-2 is labeled a pseudogene. The CDR3 totals 15 residues. CDR3 DNA: TGTGCCAGCAGCCAAGAGGGGGGTAGCAATCAGCCCCAGCATTTT. It yields the protein CASSQEGGSNQPQHF.

The chain joins TRBV6-1 to TRBJ2-2, with a possible D match to TRBD2 (6 bases). Trimming cost V 4 bases and J 4 bases, with 10 bases left between them. There are 14 residues in the CDR3. Germline lookup yields CDR1 MNHNS and CDR2 SASEGT. The CDR3 nucleotides read TGTGCCAGCAGTGGGGGACTTGGCACCGGGGAGCTGTTTTTT. Protein sequence: CASSGGLGTGELFF.

The rearrangement joins TRBV4-1 to TRBJ2-7; a possible D gene is TRBD2 (6 bases). V lost 1 base and J 3 bases, leaving 10 bases between the germline ends. This CDR3 is built from 14 residues. In germline, CDR1 is MGHRA, CDR2 YSYEKL. Here the CDR3 reads CASSQGVEGYEQYF. CDR3 bases: TGCGCCAGCAGCCAAGGGGTGGAGGGCTACGAGCAGTACTTC.

This clonotype was seen more than once but under ten times. The genes are TRBV7-6 and TRBJ1-2, with 7 bases aligning to TRBD1. This CDR3 has 14 residues. V shed 0 bases and J 7 bases; nucleotides not matched to a gene: 5. Germline-derived CDR1 and CDR2 are SGHVS and FNYEAQ. In nucleotides, the CDR3 is TGTGCCAGCAGCTTAGCGACAGGGTCGGGTGGCTACACCTTC. Translated: CASSLATGSGGYTF.

The chain couples TRBV5-1 to TRBJ2-7; the match to TRBD1 covers 9 bases. The germline V gene has CDR1 SGHRS and CDR2 YFSETQ. V shed 4 bases, J shed 5 bases, and the junction held 13 bases outside the gene matches. This CDR3 is 16 amino acids long. CDR3 bases: TGCGCCAGCAGCCATATTCCGGGACAGGGAACGGACGAGCAGTACTTC. It translates to CASSHIPGQGTDEQYF.

This chain uses TRBV4-3 with TRBJ1-1; no definite D call. The CDR3 length is 14 residues. Trimming took 2 bases from V and 1 from J, leaving 8 bases between them. The germline V gene has CDR1 LGHNA and CDR2 YSLEER. CDR3 in amino acids: CASSQQQTNTEAFF. As DNA, the CDR3 is TGCGCCAGCAGCCAACAACAGACGAACACTGAAGCTTTCTTT.

This clonotype showed up just a few times. The chain recombines TRBV3-1 with TRBJ1-2; D remains unclear. CDR1 is LGHDT, CDR2 YNNKEL, per germline (reference sequence). V lost 2 bases to trimming and J lost 7 bases, with 5 bases between them. This CDR3 contains 11 residues. The CDR3 bases are TGTGCCAGCAGCCAAACTACTGGCTACACCTTC. Encoded protein: CASSQTTGYTF.

This clonotype has just a few counts. V gene TRBV6-2 or TRBV6-3 combines with J gene TRBJ2-1; D unclear. CDR1 MNHEY and CDR2 SVGEGT come from the germline V gene. V was cut by 7 bases and J by 4 bases, with 5 bases left in between. This CDR3 spans 11 amino acids. DNA of the CDR3: TGTGCCAGCACTTTTTACAATGAGCAGTTCTTC. Translation gives CASTFYNEQFF.

J is TRBJ2-7 and V is TRBV27, with 13 nucleotides matching TRBD2. The CDR3 consists of 14 residues. V lost 5 bases, J lost 6 bases, and 4 bases stayed unmatched. Germline V gives CDR1 MNHEY, CDR2 SMNVEV (reference sequence). In nucleotides, the CDR3 is TGTGCCAGCAGTCCTCGGACTAGCGGGGGCGAGCAGTACGTC. Encoded protein: CASSPRTSGGEQYV.

In its sample, this clonotype was seen a few times. The V gene is TRBV9, the J gene TRBJ1-2; D uncertain. V was clipped by 0 bases and J by 2 bases, with 5 bases between them. The germline CDR1 and CDR2 sequences are SGDLS and YYNGEE. This CDR3 region has 13 residues. The CDR3 DNA reads as TGTGCCAGCAGCGTAGTACAGAACTATGGCTACACCTTC. Translating it yields CASSVVQNYGYTF.

This clonotype was counted only a few times. The chain has TRBV25-1 and TRBJ1-4; no clear D gene. V lost 2 bases and J lost 3, with 16 bases in between. Per germline, CDR1 MGHDK and CDR2 SYGVNS. This CDR3 comprises 17 residues. This chain's CDR3 is CASSEVGSARANEKLFF. DNA of the CDR3: TGTGCCAGCAGTGAAGTTGGGTCCGCGAGGGCTAATGAAAAACTGTTTTTT.

This clonotype was detected ten times or more. The chain links TRBV7-2 to TRBJ2-3; 8 nucleotides align to TRBD2. J gave up 0 bases and V 6 bases, and 11 bases lay outside the gene matches. CDR3 length: 17 residues. Germline loops: CDR1 SGHTA, CDR2 FQGNSA. The CDR3 protein is CASSQRGGGRSTDTQYF. DNA of the CDR3: TGTGCCAGCAGTCAAAGAGGCGGGGGGCGGAGCACAGATACGCAGTATTTT.

The chain combines TRBV7-2 with TRBJ1-1; D is ambiguous. V dropped 7 bases and J dropped 1 base, with 7 bases sitting between them. In germline, CDR1 is SGHTA, CDR2 FQGNSA. CDR3 length: 12 amino acids. CDR3 sequence reads: CASTNKNTEAFF. The CDR3 nucleotides read TGTGCCAGCACCAACAAGAACACTGAAGCTTTCTTT.

This chain joins TRBV12-3 or TRBV12-4 and TRBJ1-5; D not resolved. Trimming cost V 5 bases and J 5 bases, with 7 bases left between them. This CDR3 has 12 amino acids. The CDR3, as DNA: TGTGCCAGCAGTAGGATTGATCAGCCCCAGCATTTT. Amino acids: CASSRIDQPQHF.

The V call is TRBV20-1, the J call TRBJ1-1, with 7 bases that match TRBD1. V was clipped by 6 bases and J by 8 bases; unmatched bases: 12. CDR3 length: 13 amino acids. Germline V gene data show CDR1 as DFQATT and CDR2 as SNEGSKA (reference sequence). CDR3 protein: CSARSQGNREAFF. CDR3 DNA: TGCAGTGCCCGCTCACAGGGGAATAGAGAAGCTTTCTTT.

The J gene is TRBJ2-3, the V gene TRBV5-4; unclear D gene. Trimming cost V 0 bases and J 4 bases, with 15 bases left between them. Per germline, CDR1 SGHNT and CDR2 YYREEE (reference sequence). There are 16 residues in the CDR3. The CDR3 coding sequence is TGTGCCAGCAGCTTGGGGTTACTACGGGCCCCAGATACGCAGTATTTT. It codes for CASSLGLLRAPDTQYF.

This clonotype was seen repeatedly, ten times or more. The chain couples TRBV7-9 to TRBJ1-1; TRBD1 agrees at 10 bases. Losses at the gene ends were 3 bases for V and 3 bases for J; bases not matched to a gene: 1. Germline values: CDR1 SEHNR, CDR2 FQNEAQ (reference sequence). This CDR3 is built from 14 residues. The CDR3 DNA follows: TGTGCCAGCAGCTTCGGACAGGGGGACACTGAAGCTTTCTTT. Amino acids: CASSFGQGDTEAFF.

V usage is TRBV5-1 and J usage is TRBJ1-5; TRBD1 matches 9 bases. V dropped 6 bases and J dropped 4; count of bases not matched to a gene: 8. This CDR3 is 15 amino acids long. The germline V gene encodes CDR1 SGHRS and CDR2 YFSETQ. The CDR3 DNA is TGCGCCAGCACTACAGGGGGCGAGGGGAATCAGCCCCAGCATTTT. This gives the protein CASTTGGEGNQPQHF.

This clonotype was recorded once. The chain uses TRBV28 and TRBJ1-5; a weak D match, TRBD1 (6 bases). The CDR3 loop spans 15 amino acids. Germline V lookup: CDR1 MDHEN, CDR2 SYDVKM. V dropped 5 bases and J dropped 5 bases, with 16 bases sitting between them. The CDR3 DNA sequence: TGTGCCAGCAGTCCCCCGGGGGGGCGCGATCAGCCCCAGCATTTT. Its protein is CASSPPGGRDQPQHF.

The chain recombines TRBV6-6 with TRBJ2-7; TRBD1 might be the D (5 bases). V lost 2 bases and J 3 bases, leaving 14 bases between the germline ends. CDR1 is MNHNY, CDR2 SVGAGI, per germline (reference sequence). This CDR3 is built from 15 residues. Here the CDR3 reads CASSYVPSTGYEQYV. DNA for the CDR3: TGTGCCAGCAGTTACGTCCCAAGTACAGGCTACGAGCAGTACGTC.

A few counts support this clonotype. Germline is not matched at one junction end, which may reflect a read error. This sequence joins TRBV6-2 or TRBV6-3 and TRBJ1-2; D unclear. This CDR3 comprises 12 residues. The germline V gene has CDR1 MNHEY and CDR2 SVGEGT. The CDR3 DNA sequence: TGTGCCAGCGGTTACCTGAGAGGAGGCTACACCTTC. This codes for CASGYLRGGYTF.

The CDR3 region has the DNA TGCGCCAGCAGCTTGGAACAGGGGTGGTCCTACAATGAGCAGTTCTTC. Amino acids: CASSLEQGWSYNEQFF. The chain joins TRBV5-1 to TRBJ2-1; 7 bases fit TRBD1. CDR3 length: 16 amino acids. Germline-derived CDR1 and CDR2 are SGHRS and YFSETQ. The ends lost 0 bases at V and 1 base at J; junction bases unmatched: 4.

This clonotype was observed many times. The CDR3 is CASSLGGGYTGELFF. The CDR3 DNA is TGTGCCAGCAGCTTAGGTGGGGGGTACACCGGGGAGCTGTTTTTT. The V and J genes are TRBV7-8 and TRBJ2-2, with TRBD2 as a possible D gene (6 bases). CDR3 size: 15 residues. Germline lookup yields CDR1 SGHVS and CDR2 FQNEAQ. Deletions cut 1 base from V and 3 bases from J, with 9 bases between.

This chain links TRBV3-1 with TRBJ2-2; D call uncertain. CDR3 size: 11 residues. Trimming pared 9 bases from V and 6 bases from J, leaving 8 bases between. Germline loops: CDR1 LGHDT, CDR2 YNNKEL (reference sequence). CDR3 nucleotides: TGTGCCAGTTTGTTATCCGGGGAGCTGTTTTTT. Protein: CASLLSGELFF.

In this sample, this clonotype turned up many times. This chain joins TRBV18 and TRBJ2-5; D gene uncertain. The germline V gene encodes CDR1 KGHSH and CDR2 LQKENI. CDR3 length: 13 residues. V was trimmed by 3 bases and J by 5 bases, leaving 10 bases between them. The CDR3 bases are TGTGCCAGCTCACCGACCTCGTGGGAGACCCAGTACTTC. Translation gives CASSPTSWETQYF.